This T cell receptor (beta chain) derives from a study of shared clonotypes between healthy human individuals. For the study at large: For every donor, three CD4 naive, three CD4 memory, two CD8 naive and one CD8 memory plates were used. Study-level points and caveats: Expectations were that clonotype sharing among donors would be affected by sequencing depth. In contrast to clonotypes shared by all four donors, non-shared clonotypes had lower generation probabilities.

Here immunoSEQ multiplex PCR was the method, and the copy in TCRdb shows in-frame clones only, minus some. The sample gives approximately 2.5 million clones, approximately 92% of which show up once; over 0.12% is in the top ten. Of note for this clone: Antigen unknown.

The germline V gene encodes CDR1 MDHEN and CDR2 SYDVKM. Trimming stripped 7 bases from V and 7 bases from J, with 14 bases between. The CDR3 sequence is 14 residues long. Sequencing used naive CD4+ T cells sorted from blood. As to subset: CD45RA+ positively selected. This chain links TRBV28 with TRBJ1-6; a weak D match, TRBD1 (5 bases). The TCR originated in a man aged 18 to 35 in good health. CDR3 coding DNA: TGTGCCAGCACCCTGGACGGGGGGAATTCACCCCTCCACTTT. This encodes CASTLDGGNSPLHF.